This T cell receptor beta chain appears in the sequencing data of a study of preoperative IRX-2 immunotherapy in early breast cancer. TCRdb's copy holds only in-frame clones and misses some; the assay was immunoSEQ multiplex PCR. The sample shows about 38,000 clones, roughly four fifths of them seen only once. As to treatment: preoperative locoregional IRX-2 cytokine immunotherapy. Patients received preoperative, locoregional IRX-2 cytokine immunotherapy in a phase Ib study. J was trimmed by 6 bases and V by 5 bases; bases with no gene match: 7. CDR1 and CDR2 from the germline V gene are SGHNT and YENEEA. The CDR3 spans 15 residues.

The sample here was lymph node tissue, taken after IRX-2 immunotherapy. The chain uses TRBV11-3 and TRBJ2-1; 10 positions match TRBD2. The source is a human donor with breast cancer. The CDR3 loop reads CASSQGSGGANEQFF. CDR3 DNA: TGTGCCAGCAGCCAAGGCAGCGGGGGGGCCAATGAGCAGTTCTTC.